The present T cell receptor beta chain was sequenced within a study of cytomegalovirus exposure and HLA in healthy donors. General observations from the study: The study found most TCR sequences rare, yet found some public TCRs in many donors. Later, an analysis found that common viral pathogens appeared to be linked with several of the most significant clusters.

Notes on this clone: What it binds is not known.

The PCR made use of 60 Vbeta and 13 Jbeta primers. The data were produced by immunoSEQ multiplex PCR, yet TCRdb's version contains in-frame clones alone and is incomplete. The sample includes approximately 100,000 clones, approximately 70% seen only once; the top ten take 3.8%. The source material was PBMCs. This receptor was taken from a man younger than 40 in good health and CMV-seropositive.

CDR3 in DNA: TGTGCCAGCAGCCAAGGCATACAGGGCCCATGGGGTGAGCAGTACTTC. This codes for CASSQGIQGPWGEQYF. The chain uses TRBV14 and TRBJ2-7, with a tentative D call TRBD1 (6 bases). V lost 1 base and J 7 bases, leaving 20 bases between the germline ends. Germline assignment: CDR1 SGHDN and CDR2 FVKESK. The CDR3 spans 16 residues.